The next 18 T cell receptor beta chains were all read from a single sample in a study of blood T cell repertoires in COVID-19 (dated by TCRdb to about 2020). The library was produced with the immunoSEQ multiplex PCR assay. Not all clones reach the TCRdb copy of this immuneACCESS table, which keeps in-frame sequences only. Checked studies attribute under half of the gap to unresolved V genes and leave the rest unexplained. For this sample there are around 100,000 clones; more than 75% appear just once. The ten largest clonotypes hold about 13% of the sample. The sequenced material came from peripheral blood. These receptors were collected from a human donor in a cohort sampled during active COVID-19.

In its sample, this clone was seen a few times. CDR3 residues: CAARDSKTLGYTF. The CDR3 DNA reads as TGTGCCGCCAGAGATTCAAAGACTCTTGGCTACACCTTC. V gene TRBV10-3 combines with J gene TRBJ1-2; no definite D call. Per germline, CDR1 ENHRY and CDR2 SYGVKD. The CDR3 spans 13 residues. V lost 11 bases to trimming and J lost 7 bases, with 20 bases between them.

The V gene is TRBV12-3 or TRBV12-4, the J gene TRBJ1-2; no reliable D call. V lost 3 bases and J lost 7, with 6 bases in between. There are 11 residues in the CDR3. The chain's CDR3 is CASSFASGYTF. The CDR3 region has the DNA TGTGCCAGCAGTTTCGCGAGTGGCTACACCTTC.

The chain is built from TRBV6-6 and TRBJ2-7, with 7 bases lining up with TRBD1. The CDR3 loop spans 13 amino acids. V lost 10 bases to trimming and J lost 3 bases; unmatched junction nucleotides: 9. From germline, CDR1 is MNHNY and CDR2 SVGAGI (reference sequence). CDR3 nucleotide sequence: TGTGCCATCAGACAGGGACCTTACTACGAGCAGTACTTC. Its translation is CAIRQGPYYEQYF.

The rearrangement uses TRBV11-2 and TRBJ2-1; 9 nucleotides match TRBD2. The CDR3 consists of 15 residues. Losses at the gene ends were 6 bases for V and 7 bases for J; bases not matched to a gene: 10. Germline V CDR1 and CDR2: SGHAT, FQNNGV. DNA for the CDR3: TGTGCCAGCAGGTCCCTGCGGGGGGGCCGGAATGAGCAGTTCTTC. It translates to CASRSLRGGRNEQFF.

This chain uses TRBV19 with TRBJ2-7, with 9 bases fitting TRBD1. The CDR3 has 15 amino acids. CDR1 and CDR2 (germline): LNHDA, SQIVND (reference sequence). Germline trimming cut 5 bases from V and 4 bases from J; bases unmatched to any gene: 9. CDR3 coding DNA: TGTGCCAGTAGTTCCTCCGGGACAGGGACATACGAGCAGTACTTC. Its translation: CASSSSGTGTYEQYF.

CDR3 nucleotide sequence: TGTGCCAGCAGAGACAGGATGAGCTCTGGAAACACCATATATTTT. Protein: CASRDRMSSGNTIYF. This chain connects TRBV2 to TRBJ1-3; tentatively, D is TRBD1 (6 bases). The CDR3 totals 15 residues. Germline CDR1 SNHLY, CDR2 FYNNEI. V was clipped by 6 bases and J by 0 bases, with 12 bases between them.

The rearrangement joins TRBV5-8 to TRBJ1-5; D call uncertain. This CDR3 contains 15 residues. Trimming took 0 bases from V and 7 from J, leaving 14 bases between them. Germline V gene lookup returns CDR1 SGHTS and CDR2 YDEGEE. For the CDR3, the DNA is TGTGCCAGCAGCTTGGAGGTATTCAGCGCCCAGCCCCAGCATTTT. Amino acids: CASSLEVFSAQPQHF.

The V gene is TRBV9, the J gene TRBJ2-7; D uncertain. The CDR3 sequence is 15 residues long. V was pared by 0 bases and J by 0 bases, with 10 bases between. Germline-derived CDR1 and CDR2 are SGDLS and YYNGEE. CDR3 nucleotides: TGTGCCAGCAGCGTAGATGGGCCCTCCTCCTACGAGCAGTACTTC. Amino acids: CASSVDGPSSYEQYF.

The V and J genes are TRBV10-3 and TRBJ2-7; 9 bases line up with TRBD2. The V segment lost 4 bases and the J segment 0 bases; nucleotides outside the gene matches: 4. Germline CDR1 is ENHRY and CDR2 is SYGVKD. CDR3 length equals 15 residues. CDR3 sequence: CAISARTSASYEQYF. CDR3 sequence (DNA): TGTGCCATCAGTGCTCGGACTAGCGCCTCCTACGAGCAGTACTTC.

The V call is TRBV2, the J call TRBJ1-1, with a weak D call TRBD1 (6 bases). Trimming pared 8 bases from V and 4 bases from J, leaving 14 bases between. There are 13 residues in the CDR3. From germline, CDR1 is SNHLY and CDR2 FYNNEI. The CDR3 DNA reads as TGTGCCAGCGGGTCAGGGGTTATCACTGAAGCTTTCTTT. Translating it yields CASGSGVITEAFF. The full variable domain, with the rest looked up from reference TRBV2 and TRBJ1-1, is EPEVTQTPSHQVTQMGQEVILRCVPISNHLYFYWYRQILGQKVEFLVSFYNNEISEKSEIFDDQFSVERPDGSNFTLKIRSTKLEDSAMYFCASGSGVITEAFFGQGTRLTVV.

This chain joins TRBV9 and TRBJ2-1; D gene ambiguous. This CDR3 has 16 residues. Germline V gene data show CDR1 as SGDLS and CDR2 as YYNGEE. V lost 4 bases and J lost 1, with 15 bases in between. CDR3 protein: CASSFRSSSSYNEQFF. CDR3 nucleotides: TGTGCCAGCAGCTTCCGTAGCTCTAGTTCCTACAATGAGCAGTTCTTC.

This rearrangement joins TRBV6-5 to TRBJ2-2; a possible D gene is TRBD1 (6 bases). The length of the CDR3 is 15 residues. The V end was cut by 2 bases, the J end by 7 bases, with 14 bases between. Germline-derived CDR1 and CDR2 are MNHEY and SVGAGI. CDR3 amino acids: CASSYGRGRGGELFF. The CDR3 nucleotides are TGTGCCAGCAGTTACGGCAGGGGAAGGGGCGGGGAGCTGTTTTTT.

The chain joins TRBV3-1 (or the pseudogene TRBV3-2) to TRBJ1-3; no firm D call. Trimming stripped 3 bases from V and 7 bases from J, with 4 bases between. The CDR3 is 11 amino acids. The germline gives CDR1 LGHDT, CDR2 YNNKEL (reference sequence). The CDR3 loop reads CASSHGNTIYF. The CDR3 DNA reads as TGTGCCAGCAGCCACGGGAACACCATATATTTT.

V is TRBV18 and J is TRBJ2-5, with 10 bases that match TRBD2. Germline CDR1 reads KGHSH; CDR2 reads LQKENI. The CDR3 has 16 amino acids. Losses at the gene ends were 3 bases for V and 3 bases for J; bases not matched to a gene: 7. The CDR3 DNA follows: TGTGCCAGCTCACCCTCACTAGCGGGGCTTAAAGAGACCCAGTACTTC. Its protein is CASSPSLAGLKETQYF. The full variable domain, with the rest looked up from reference TRBV18 and TRBJ2-5, is NAGVMQNPRHLVRRRGQEARLRCSPMKGHSHVYWYRQLPEEGLKFMVYLQKENIIDESGMPKERFSAEFPKEGPSILRIQQVVRGDSAAYFCASSPSLAGLKETQYFGPGTRLLVL.

The chain has TRBV6-2 or TRBV6-3 and TRBJ1-1, with no clear D. Germline V gene sequence: CDR1 MNHEY, CDR2 SVGEGT. This CDR3 is 16 amino acids long. The V end was cut by 0 bases, the J end by 0 bases, with 11 bases between. The CDR3 sequence: CASSYSAGSLNTEAFF. The DNA for the CDR3 is TGTGCCAGCAGTTACTCCGCGGGTAGCCTGAACACTGAAGCTTTCTTT.

This sequence joins TRBV6-2 or TRBV6-3 and TRBJ1-6, with D tentatively TRBD1 (6 bases). CDR3 length equals 15 residues. Trimming took 0 bases from V and 14 from J, leaving 17 bases between them. The germline V gene encodes CDR1 MNHEY and CDR2 SVGEGT. In DNA form, the CDR3 reads TGTGCCAGCAGTTACTCTCCCGGGACATCAGTGACCCTCCACTTT. Translation gives CASSYSPGTSVTLHF.

V usage is TRBV10-3 and J usage is TRBJ2-3; 8 bases are shared with TRBD2. The CDR3 is 16 residues long. Germline values: CDR1 ENHRY, CDR2 SYGVKD. V lost 3 bases, J lost 0 bases, and 5 bases stayed unmatched. CDR3 protein: CAISDMTSASTDTQYF. CDR3 DNA sequence: TGTGCCATCAGTGATATGACTAGCGCTAGCACAGATACGCAGTATTTT.

This clone was recorded a few times. This chain links TRBV9 with TRBJ2-7; no firm D call. In germline, CDR1 is SGDLS, CDR2 YYNGEE. This CDR3 is 13 amino acids long. The V end lost 3 bases, the J end lost 2 bases, and 9 bases lay between the germline ends. The CDR3: CASSGASPYEQYF. The CDR3 bases are TGTGCCAGCAGCGGGGCGTCCCCCTACGAGCAGTACTTC.